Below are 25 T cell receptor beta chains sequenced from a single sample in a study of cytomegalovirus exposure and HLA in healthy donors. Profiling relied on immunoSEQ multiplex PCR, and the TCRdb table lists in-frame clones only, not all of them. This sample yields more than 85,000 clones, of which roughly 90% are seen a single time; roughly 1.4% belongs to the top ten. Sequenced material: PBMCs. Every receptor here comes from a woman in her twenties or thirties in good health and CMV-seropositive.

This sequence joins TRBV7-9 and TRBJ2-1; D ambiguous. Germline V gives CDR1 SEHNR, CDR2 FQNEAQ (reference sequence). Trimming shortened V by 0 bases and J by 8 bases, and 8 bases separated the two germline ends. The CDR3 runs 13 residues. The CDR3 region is CASSLATHDEQFF. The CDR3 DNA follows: TGTGCCAGCAGCTTAGCTACTCACGATGAGCAGTTCTTC. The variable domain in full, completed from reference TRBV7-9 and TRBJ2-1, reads DTGVSQNPRHKITKRGQNVTFRCDPISEHNRLYWYRQTLGQGPEFLTYFQNEAQLEKSRLLSDRFSAERPKGSFSTLEIQRTEQGDSAMYLCASSLATHDEQFFGPGTRLTVL.

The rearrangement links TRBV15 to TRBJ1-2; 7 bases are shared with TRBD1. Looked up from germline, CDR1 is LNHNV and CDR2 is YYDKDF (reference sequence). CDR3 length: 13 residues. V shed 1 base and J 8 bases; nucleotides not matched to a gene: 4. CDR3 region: CATSRGQGRGYTF. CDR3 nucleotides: TGTGCCACCAGCAGAGGACAGGGAAGGGGCTACACCTTC.

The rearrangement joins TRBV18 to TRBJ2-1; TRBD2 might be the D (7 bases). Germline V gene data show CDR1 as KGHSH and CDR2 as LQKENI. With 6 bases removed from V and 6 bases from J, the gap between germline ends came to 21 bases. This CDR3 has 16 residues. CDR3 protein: CASSLRGGDGGNEQFF. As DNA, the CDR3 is TGTGCCAGCTCCCTTAGAGGGGGGGACGGTGGCAATGAGCAGTTCTTC.

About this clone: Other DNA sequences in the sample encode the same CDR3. The CDR3 region has the DNA TGCGCCAGCAGCCAAGATCTGGCGGGCCCTAGCACAGATACGCAGTATTTT. This sequence encodes CASSQDLAGPSTDTQYF. The rearrangement links TRBV4-3 to TRBJ2-3; the D gene is possibly TRBD2 (5 bases). Trimming took 0 bases from V and 0 from J, leaving 13 bases between them. The CDR3 totals 17 residues. From germline, CDR1 is LGHNA and CDR2 YSLEER.

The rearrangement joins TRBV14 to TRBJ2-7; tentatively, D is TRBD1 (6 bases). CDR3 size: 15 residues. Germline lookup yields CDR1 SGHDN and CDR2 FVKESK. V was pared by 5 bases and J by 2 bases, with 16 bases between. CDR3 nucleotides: TGTGCCAGCAGCGCCGTGGGGGCCGGGCCCTACGAGCAGTACTTC. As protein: CASSAVGAGPYEQYF.

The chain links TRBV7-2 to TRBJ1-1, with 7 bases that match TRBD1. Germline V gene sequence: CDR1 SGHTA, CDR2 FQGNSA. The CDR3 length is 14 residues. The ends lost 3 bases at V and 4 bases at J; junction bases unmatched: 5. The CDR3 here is CASSLGRGATEAFF. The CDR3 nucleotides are TGTGCCAGCAGCTTGGGCAGGGGGGCCACTGAAGCTTTCTTT.

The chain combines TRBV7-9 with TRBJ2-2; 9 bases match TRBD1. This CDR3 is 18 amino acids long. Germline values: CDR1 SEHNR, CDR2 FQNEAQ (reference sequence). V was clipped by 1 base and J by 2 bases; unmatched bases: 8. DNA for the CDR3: TGTGCCAGCAGCTTAGACGTTTGGGGACAGGGTAACACCGGGGAGCTGTTTTTT. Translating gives CASSLDVWGQGNTGELFF.

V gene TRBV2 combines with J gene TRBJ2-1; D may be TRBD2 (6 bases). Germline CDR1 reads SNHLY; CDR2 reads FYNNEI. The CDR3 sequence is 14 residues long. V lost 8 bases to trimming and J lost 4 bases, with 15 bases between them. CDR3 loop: CASSSGGAYNEQFF. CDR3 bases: TGTGCCAGCTCATCCGGGGGAGCTTACAATGAGCAGTTCTTC.

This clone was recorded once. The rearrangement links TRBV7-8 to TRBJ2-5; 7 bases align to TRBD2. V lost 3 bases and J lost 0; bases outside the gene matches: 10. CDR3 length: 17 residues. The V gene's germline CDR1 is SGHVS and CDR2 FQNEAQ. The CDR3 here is CASSFKAGDLYQETQYF. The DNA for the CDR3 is TGTGCCAGCAGCTTCAAGGCGGGGGATCTGTACCAAGAGACCCAGTACTTC. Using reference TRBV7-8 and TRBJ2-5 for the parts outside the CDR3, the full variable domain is GAGVSQSPRYKVAKRGQDVALRCDPISGHVSLFWYQQALGQGPEFLTYFQNEAQLDKSGLPSDRFFAERPEGSVSTLKIQRTQQEDSAVYLCASSFKAGDLYQETQYFGPGTRLLVL.

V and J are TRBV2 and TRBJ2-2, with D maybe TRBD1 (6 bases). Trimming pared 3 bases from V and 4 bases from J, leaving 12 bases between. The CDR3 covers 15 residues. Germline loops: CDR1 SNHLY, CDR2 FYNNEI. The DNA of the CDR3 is TGTGCCAGCAGTGATTTGGGGGCTAGCACCGGGGAGCTGTTTTTT. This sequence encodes CASSDLGASTGELFF.

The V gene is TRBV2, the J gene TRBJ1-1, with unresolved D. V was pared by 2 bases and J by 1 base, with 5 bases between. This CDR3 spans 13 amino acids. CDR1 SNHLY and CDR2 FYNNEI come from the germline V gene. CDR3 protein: CASSEWQNTEAFF. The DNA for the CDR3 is TGTGCCAGCAGTGAATGGCAGAACACTGAAGCTTTCTTT.

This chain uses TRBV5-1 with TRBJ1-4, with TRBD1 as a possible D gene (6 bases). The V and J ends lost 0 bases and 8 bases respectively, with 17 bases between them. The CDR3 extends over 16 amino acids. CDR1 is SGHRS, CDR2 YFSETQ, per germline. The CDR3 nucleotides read TGCGCCAGCAGCTTGGACAACAGGGTAGAACGGGAAAAACTGTTTTTT. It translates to CASSLDNRVEREKLFF.

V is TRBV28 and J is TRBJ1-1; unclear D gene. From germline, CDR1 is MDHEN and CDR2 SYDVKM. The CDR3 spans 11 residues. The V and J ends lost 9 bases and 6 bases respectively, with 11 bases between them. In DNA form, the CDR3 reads TGTGCCAGTACTAGAGACTCTGAAGCTTTCTTT. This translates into CASTRDSEAFF.

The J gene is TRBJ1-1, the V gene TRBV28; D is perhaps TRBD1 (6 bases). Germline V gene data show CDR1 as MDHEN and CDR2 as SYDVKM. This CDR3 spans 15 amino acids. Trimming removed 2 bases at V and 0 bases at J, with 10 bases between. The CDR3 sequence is CASSLQGLMNTEAFF. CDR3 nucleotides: TGTGCCAGCAGTTTACAGGGGCTAATGAACACTGAAGCTTTCTTT. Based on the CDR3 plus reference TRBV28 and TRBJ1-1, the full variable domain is DVKVTQSSRYLVKRTGEKVFLECVQDMDHENMFWYRQDPGLGLRLIYFSYDVKMKEKGDIPEGYSVSREKKERFSLILESASTNQTSMYLCASSLQGLMNTEAFFGQGTRLTVV.

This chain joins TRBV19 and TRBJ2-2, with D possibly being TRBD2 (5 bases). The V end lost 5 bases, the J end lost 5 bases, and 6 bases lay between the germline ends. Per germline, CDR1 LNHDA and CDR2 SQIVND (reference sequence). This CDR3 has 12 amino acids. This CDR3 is CASSRTTGELFF. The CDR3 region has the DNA TGTGCCAGTAGTCGGACTACCGGGGAGCTGTTTTTT.

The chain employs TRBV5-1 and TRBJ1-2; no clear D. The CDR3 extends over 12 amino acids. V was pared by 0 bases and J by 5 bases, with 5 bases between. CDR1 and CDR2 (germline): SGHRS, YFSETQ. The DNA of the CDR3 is TGCGCCAGCAGCTTGGATAGTTATGGCTACACCTTC. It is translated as CASSLDSYGYTF.

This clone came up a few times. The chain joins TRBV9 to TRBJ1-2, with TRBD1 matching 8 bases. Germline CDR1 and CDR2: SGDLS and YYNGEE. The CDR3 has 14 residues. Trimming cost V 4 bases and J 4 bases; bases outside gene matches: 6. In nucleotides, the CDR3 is TGTGCCAGCAGCCTGGGGACAGGTACCTATGGCTACACCTTC. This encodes CASSLGTGTYGYTF.

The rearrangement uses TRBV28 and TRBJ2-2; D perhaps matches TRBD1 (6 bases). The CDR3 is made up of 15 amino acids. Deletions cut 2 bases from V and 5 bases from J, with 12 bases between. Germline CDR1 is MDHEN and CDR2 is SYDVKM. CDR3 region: CASSLRGWNTGELFF. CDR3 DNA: TGTGCCAGCAGTTTAAGGGGGTGGAATACCGGGGAGCTGTTTTTT.

CDR3: CASSLARGHEQYF. For the CDR3, the DNA is TGTGCCAGCAGCTTAGCCAGGGGCCACGAGCAGTACTTC. The J gene is TRBJ2-7, the V gene TRBV7-9; weak D call: TRBD1 (6 bases). CDR3 length: 13 residues. CDR1 SEHNR and CDR2 FQNEAQ come from the germline V gene (reference sequence). Trimming shortened V by 0 bases and J by 5 bases, and 8 bases separated the two germline ends.

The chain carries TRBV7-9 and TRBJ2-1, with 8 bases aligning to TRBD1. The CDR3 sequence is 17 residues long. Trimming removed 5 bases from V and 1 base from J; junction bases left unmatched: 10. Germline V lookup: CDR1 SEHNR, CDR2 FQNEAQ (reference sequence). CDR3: CASSPTGGRVSYNEQFF. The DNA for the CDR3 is TGTGCCAGCAGCCCCACAGGGGGGCGGGTTTCCTACAATGAGCAGTTCTTC.

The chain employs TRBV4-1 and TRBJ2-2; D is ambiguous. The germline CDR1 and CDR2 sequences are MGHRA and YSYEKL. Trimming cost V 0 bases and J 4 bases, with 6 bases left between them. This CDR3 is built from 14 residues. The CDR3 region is CASSQEQTTGELFF. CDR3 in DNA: TGCGCCAGCAGCCAAGAACAAACCACCGGGGAGCTGTTTTTT.

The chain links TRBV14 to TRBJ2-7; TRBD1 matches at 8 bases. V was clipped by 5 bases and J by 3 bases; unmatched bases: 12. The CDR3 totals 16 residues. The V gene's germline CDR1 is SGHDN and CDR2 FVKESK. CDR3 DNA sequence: TGTGCCAGCAGCGGAATGGGTGGACAGGGTAGCTACGAGCAGTACTTC. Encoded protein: CASSGMGGQGSYEQYF.

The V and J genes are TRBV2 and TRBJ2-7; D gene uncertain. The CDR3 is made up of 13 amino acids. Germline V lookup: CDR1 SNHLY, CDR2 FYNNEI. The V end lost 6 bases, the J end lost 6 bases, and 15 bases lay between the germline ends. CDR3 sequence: CASRATTLGEQYF. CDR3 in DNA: TGTGCCAGCAGAGCTACTACGTTAGGCGAGCAGTACTTC. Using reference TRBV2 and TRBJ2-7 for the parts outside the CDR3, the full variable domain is EPEVTQTPSHQVTQMGQEVILRCVPISNHLYFYWYRQILGQKVEFLVSFYNNEISEKSEIFDDQFSVERPDGSNFTLKIRSTKLEDSAMYFCASRATTLGEQYFGPGTRLTVT.

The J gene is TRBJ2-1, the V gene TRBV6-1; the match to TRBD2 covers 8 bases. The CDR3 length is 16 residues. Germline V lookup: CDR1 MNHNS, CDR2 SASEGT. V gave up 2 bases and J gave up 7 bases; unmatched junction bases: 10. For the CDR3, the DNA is TGTGCCAGCAGTGAAAGCGGGGGTTTAGGGGGAAATGAGCAGTTCTTC. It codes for CASSESGGLGGNEQFF.

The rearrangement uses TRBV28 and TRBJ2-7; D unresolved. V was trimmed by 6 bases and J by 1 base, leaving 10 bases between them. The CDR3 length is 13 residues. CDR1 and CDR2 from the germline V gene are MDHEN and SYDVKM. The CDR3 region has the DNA TGTGCCAGCAGGGTTAGTGAGTCCTACGAGCAGTACTTC. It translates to CASRVSESYEQYF. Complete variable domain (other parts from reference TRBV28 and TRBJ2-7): DVKVTQSSRYLVKRTGEKVFLECVQDMDHENMFWYRQDPGLGLRLIYFSYDVKMKEKGDIPEGYSVSREKKERFSLILESASTNQTSMYLCASRVSESYEQYFGPGTRLTVT.